The sequence of this TCR beta chain was determined in a study of CD8+CD57+ T cells in acquired aplastic anemia. Researchers used genomic DNA as the template to profile TCR beta VDJ and CDR3. TCRdb re-called the reads with MiXCR, one entry per CDR3 protein. The table records approximately 170,000 distinct CDR3 sequences, about 45% of them present only once. Selection for sequencing was limited to patients who had shown CD8+CD57+ cell expansion by flow cytometry. Each patient had severe acquired aplastic anemia. Germline CDR1 SGHAT, CDR2 FQDESV (reference sequence). The CDR3 contains 16 residues. V was clipped by 5 bases and J by 6 bases; unmatched bases: 12. This clonotype was counted at least ten times.

This clonotype was sampled from a human donor with aplastic anemia. Specimen: sorted CD4+, CD8+, or CD8+CD57+ T cells (not recorded which) from PBMCs. The chain joins TRBV11-1 to TRBJ1-4; TRBD1 agrees at 7 bases. CDR3 bases: TGTGCCAGCAGCGGAGCGACAGGGTCGGGGGATGAAAAACTGTTTTTT. As protein: CASSGATGSGDEKLFF.